This section outlines one T cell receptor beta chain sequence together with its context. Its antigen is as yet unknown. The PCR had 60 Vbeta and 13 Jbeta primers. This table comes from immunoSEQ multiplex PCR, and its TCRdb copy is limited to in-frame clones, with some not included. The sample has more than 150,000 clones, over 80% seen once. V shed 4 bases, J shed 10 bases, and the junction held 12 bases outside the gene matches. This CDR3 has 15 residues. CDR1 and CDR2 (germline): SGHDT, YYEEEE. These data belong to a study of cytomegalovirus exposure and HLA in healthy donors. At the level of the study: Earlier results showed 90 million to 120 million unique TCR beta sequences derived from roughly 200 million T cells. Study-wide findings and caveats: No immune exposure information besides CMV serostatus was available. In a later analysis, TCR beta V- and J-gene trimming showed a link to a missense DCLRE1C variant.

V usage is TRBV5-6 and J usage is TRBJ1-4; 8 bases agree with TRBD1. Sequencing input: PBMCs. The sequence was collected from a girl between 10 and 17 years old in good health and CMV-seropositive. CDR3 in amino acids: CASSLTDRVFGKLFF. The CDR3 DNA sequence: TGTGCCAGCAGCCTCACGGACAGGGTCTTCGGAAAACTGTTTTTT.